The next 28 T cell receptor beta chains were all read from a single sample in a study of T cell responses to AZD1222 COVID-19 vaccine. The repertoire was sequenced with immunoSEQ multiplex PCR; TCRdb's copy has only in-frame clones and lacks some. The table has approximately 100,000 clones, roughly nine tenths seen once. Sequences were derived from peripheral blood, sampled on day 0 of AZD1222 vaccination. Source of these receptors: an adult in good health.

The chain has TRBV11-3 and TRBJ2-7; 8 bases map to TRBD2. With V trimmed by 5 bases and J by 0 bases, 9 bases remained unmatched. CDR1 SGHNT and CDR2 YENEEA come from the germline V gene. The CDR3 contains 16 residues. DNA of the CDR3: TGTGCCAGCAGCCCGGGGGGGGACGTGAGCTCCTACGAGCAGTACTTC. Residues: CASSPGGDVSSYEQYF.

This chain links TRBV19 with TRBJ1-6, with a weak D call TRBD1 (5 bases). Germline CDR1 is LNHDA and CDR2 is SQIVND (reference sequence). This CDR3 has 16 residues. V shed 3 bases and J shed 7 bases, with 16 bases lying between them. The CDR3 bases are TGTGCCAGTAGTATCGGAAGGGGTAATAGAAATTCACCCCTCCACTTT. Protein product: CASSIGRGNRNSPLHF. The full variable domain, rest sourced from reference TRBV19 and TRBJ1-6, is DGGITQSPKYLFRKEGQNVTLSCEQNLNHDAMYWYRQDPGQGLRLIYYSQIVNDFQKGDIAEGYSVSREKKESFPLTVTSAQKNPTAFYLCASSIGRGNRNSPLHFGNGTRLTVT.

The J gene is TRBJ2-3, the V gene TRBV5-4, with a tentative D call TRBD2 (5 bases). Trimming stripped 6 bases from V and 5 bases from J, with 13 bases between. The CDR3 runs 13 residues. The germline V gene has CDR1 SGHNT and CDR2 YYREEE (reference sequence). The CDR3 sequence: CASTSGGGDTQYF. The CDR3 nucleotides are TGTGCCAGCACCTCTGGAGGCGGAGATACGCAGTATTTT.

In DNA form, the CDR3 reads TGTGCCACCAGTGATTTTGGGAACACCGGCCTCGAGCAGTACTTC. It codes for CATSDFGNTGLEQYF. The J gene is TRBJ2-7, the V gene TRBV24-1; D is unclear. Germline-derived CDR1 and CDR2 are KGHDR and SFDVKD. V was clipped by 1 base and J by 6 bases, with 15 bases between them. The CDR3 totals 15 residues.

The CDR3, as DNA: TGTGCCAGCATAGACTCCGGGTGGAGGGACACTGAAGCTTTCTTT. This sequence encodes CASIDSGWRDTEAFF. The genes are TRBV6-5 and TRBJ1-1; D ambiguous. From germline, CDR1 is MNHEY and CDR2 SVGAGI. Trimming removed 7 bases at V and 3 bases at J, with 18 bases between. The CDR3 totals 15 residues.

The V and J genes are TRBV27 and TRBJ1-2, with D maybe TRBD1 (6 bases). The germline CDR1 and CDR2 sequences are MNHEY and SMNVEV (reference sequence). V gave up 3 bases and J gave up 4 bases, with 15 bases separating them. The CDR3 covers 15 residues. The CDR3 sequence is CASSFQIRGPYGYTF. CDR3 nucleotides: TGTGCCAGCAGTTTCCAAATCAGGGGACCCTATGGCTACACCTTC.

This clone appeared once. The chain combines TRBV3-1 (or the pseudogene TRBV3-2) with TRBJ2-2; D may be TRBD2 (6 bases). The V gene lost 1 base and the J gene lost 7 bases, with 10 bases spanning the gap. The CDR3 is 14 amino acids. Germline V gene data show CDR1 as LGHDT and CDR2 as YNNKEL (reference sequence). The CDR3 loop reads CASSQASAGGELFF. The CDR3 coding sequence is TGTGCCAGCAGCCAAGCTAGCGCGGGCGGGGAGCTGTTTTTT.

This chain links TRBV5-8 with TRBJ1-5; D is unresolved. Germline V gives CDR1 SGHTS, CDR2 YDEGEE. The CDR3 sequence is 15 residues long. The V end was cut by 4 bases, the J end by 2 bases, with 13 bases between. The CDR3 sequence: CASSRRTAGNQPQHF. CDR3 nucleotides: TGTGCCAGCAGCCGGCGTACGGCGGGCAATCAGCCCCAGCATTTT. Full variable domain (missing parts from reference TRBV5-8 and TRBJ1-5): EAGVTQSPTHLIKTRGQQATLRCSPISGHTSVYWYQQALGLGLQFLLWYDEGEERNRGNFPPRFSGRQFPNYSSELNVNALELEDSALYLCASSRRTAGNQPQHFGDGTRLSIL.

This clone was detected once. The gene calls are TRBV24-1 and TRBJ2-2; D not resolved. The germline V gene has CDR1 KGHDR and CDR2 SFDVKD. The CDR3 sequence is 14 residues long. The V gene lost 3 bases and the J gene lost 4 bases, with 8 bases spanning the gap. CDR3: CATSDDQSTGELFF. The CDR3 DNA reads TGTGCCACCAGTGATGACCAGAGCACCGGGGAGCTGTTTTTT.

This clone was picked up one time. The V call is TRBV5-4, the J call TRBJ1-4, with D uncertain. Germline V gene lookup returns CDR1 SGHNT and CDR2 YYREEE (reference sequence). The CDR3 covers 13 residues. V lost 4 bases to trimming and J lost 8 bases, with 12 bases between them. The CDR3 reads CASSPNIREKLFF. CDR3 nucleotides: TGTGCCAGCAGCCCGAACATTAGGGAAAAACTGTTTTTT.

The genes are TRBV2 and TRBJ2-1; D is uncertain. Germline V CDR1 and CDR2: SNHLY, FYNNEI. CDR3 length equals 13 residues. V shed 8 bases and J shed 11 bases, with 19 bases lying between them. CDR3 in amino acids: CASAPTITVKQFF. The DNA of the CDR3 is TGTGCCAGCGCCCCAACTATTACCGTCAAGCAGTTCTTC. The full variable domain, rest sourced from reference TRBV2 and TRBJ2-1, is EPEVTQTPSHQVTQMGQEVILRCVPISNHLYFYWYRQILGQKVEFLVSFYNNEISEKSEIFDDQFSVERPDGSNFTLKIRSTKLEDSAMYFCASAPTITVKQFFGPGTRLTVL.

The gene calls are TRBV19 and TRBJ1-2, with TRBD1 matching over 7 bases. The CDR3 is 15 amino acids. V lost 5 bases to trimming and J lost 8 bases; unmatched junction nucleotides: 14. Germline CDR1 LNHDA, CDR2 SQIVND (reference sequence). The CDR3 here is CASSPHPDRAQGYTF. CDR3 DNA: TGTGCCAGTAGTCCCCACCCCGACAGGGCCCAAGGCTACACCTTC. Full variable domain (outside the CDR3, taken from reference TRBV19 and TRBJ1-2): DGGITQSPKYLFRKEGQNVTLSCEQNLNHDAMYWYRQDPGQGLRLIYYSQIVNDFQKGDIAEGYSVSREKKESFPLTVTSAQKNPTAFYLCASSPHPDRAQGYTFGSGTRLTVV.

The chain joins TRBV5-4 to TRBJ1-3; perhaps TRBD1 as D (5 bases). CDR1 and CDR2 (germline): SGHNT, YYREEE (reference sequence). This CDR3 has 16 residues. V lost 4 bases and J 2 bases, leaving 16 bases between the germline ends. CDR3 sequence (DNA): TGTGCCAGCAGCGCCTTGACAGACTCCCCTGGAAACACCATATATTTT. Amino acids: CASSALTDSPGNTIYF.

The count of this clone is one. This chain joins TRBV12-3 or TRBV12-4 and TRBJ1-2; TRBD1 is a possible D gene (5 bases). The CDR3 totals 11 residues. Trimming took off 5 bases at V and 6 bases at J, with 7 bases between the two ends. This CDR3 reads CASSGADGYTF. DNA of the CDR3: TGTGCCAGCAGTGGGGCCGATGGCTACACCTTC.

The gene calls are TRBV7-3 and TRBJ2-1; TRBD2 matches 7 bases. There are 14 residues in the CDR3. V gave up 3 bases and J gave up 6 bases; unmatched junction bases: 5. The V gene's germline CDR1 is SGHTA and CDR2 FQGTGA. Written as DNA, the CDR3 is TGTGCCAGCAGCTTCGACCCTAGCGGCAATGAGCAGTTCTTC. Residues: CASSFDPSGNEQFF. Based on the CDR3 plus reference TRBV7-3 and TRBJ2-1, the full variable domain is GAGVSQTPSNKVTEKGKYVELRCDPISGHTALYWYRQSLGQGPEFLIYFQGTGAADDSGLPNDRFFAVRPEGSVSTLKIQRTERGDSAVYLCASSFDPSGNEQFFGPGTRLTVL.

This clone was detected a few times. V gene TRBV6-5 combines with J gene TRBJ1-3; 7 bases line up with TRBD1. The CDR3 is 15 amino acids. The V gene's germline CDR1 is MNHEY and CDR2 SVGAGI. V lost 6 bases and J lost 0; bases outside the gene matches: 5. As DNA, the CDR3 is TGTGCCAGCAGATCACAGGGGATCTCTGGAAACACCATATATTTT. This encodes CASRSQGISGNTIYF.

As regards this clone: The sample has other DNA sequences that encode this CDR3 too. This chain links TRBV10-3 with TRBJ2-7; D tentatively fits TRBD1 or TRBD2 (5 bases each). Looked up from germline, CDR1 is ENHRY and CDR2 is SYGVKD. V gave up 8 bases and J gave up 1 base, with 9 bases separating them. CDR3 length: 12 amino acids. The CDR3 spells CAIRDGSYEQYF. CDR3 nucleotides: TGTGCCATCCGGGACGGATCCTACGAGCAGTACTTC.

V and J are TRBV15 and TRBJ2-1; unclear D gene. Per germline, CDR1 LNHNV and CDR2 YYDKDF (reference sequence). The ends were cut back, 2 bases at V and 0 bases at J, with 14 bases in the middle. The CDR3 contains 17 residues. The CDR3 reads CATSRTRAHGSYNEQFF. DNA of the CDR3: TGTGCCACCAGCAGAACAAGGGCTCACGGCTCCTACAATGAGCAGTTCTTC. Using reference TRBV15 and TRBJ2-1 for the parts outside the CDR3, the full variable domain is DAMVIQNPRYQVTQFGKPVTLSCSQTLNHNVMYWYQQKSSQAPKLLFHYYDKDFNNEADTPDNFQSRRPNTSFCFLDIRSPGLGDTAMYLCATSRTRAHGSYNEQFFGPGTRLTVL.

The chain joins TRBV24-1 to TRBJ2-1, with 9 bases matching TRBD1. The V gene's germline CDR1 is KGHDR and CDR2 SFDVKD. V trimming: 4 bases; J trimming: 7 bases; junction bases outside the gene matches: 7. The CDR3 has 15 amino acids. CDR3 sequence (DNA): TGTGCCACCAGTGACTCCGGGACAGGGATGAATGAGCAGTTCTTC. It is translated as CATSDSGTGMNEQFF.

Notes on this clone: At one of its ends the junction is not consistent with the germline gene, which may arise from a read error. The J gene is TRBJ1-3, the V gene TRBV5-4, with D possibly TRBD1 on 5 matching bases. The CDR3 loop spans 13 amino acids. From germline, CDR1 is SGHNT and CDR2 YYREEE (reference sequence). CDR3 protein: CASSFQGGNAIYF. The CDR3 coding sequence is TGTGCCAGCAGCTTCCAGGGTGGAAACGCCATATATTTT.

The J gene is TRBJ2-6, the V gene TRBV4-1, with 9 nucleotides matching TRBD1. There are 18 residues in the CDR3. CDR1 and CDR2 (germline): MGHRA, YSYEKL. V was pared by 4 bases and J by 2 bases, with 9 bases of the junction left unmatched. The chain's CDR3 is CASSLRDRVTAGANVLTF. In nucleotides, the CDR3 is TGCGCCAGCAGCCTCCGGGACAGGGTAACTGCTGGGGCCAACGTCCTGACTTTC.

V and J are TRBV21-1 and TRBJ2-1; no DNA check was done on the table's D call, TRBD2. TRBV21-1 is flagged as a pseudogene. The CDR3 covers 14 residues. Written as DNA, the CDR3 is TGTGCCAGCAGCAAAGCGCTAGAGGTTTACGAGCAGTTCTTC. As protein: CASSKALEVYEQFF.

The chain links TRBV10-3 to TRBJ1-5; 7 bases are shared with TRBD1. V was pared by 3 bases and J by 2 bases, with 1 base of the junction left unmatched. This CDR3 spans 14 amino acids. Per germline, CDR1 ENHRY and CDR2 SYGVKD. The DNA for the CDR3 is TGTGCCATCAGTGATCAGGGGGGCAATCAGCCCCAGCATTTT. This gives the protein CAISDQGGNQPQHF.

V usage is TRBV6-2 or TRBV6-3 and J usage is TRBJ1-1, with 7 bases that match TRBD1. CDR3 length equals 17 residues. The V gene's germline CDR1 is MNHEY and CDR2 SVGEGT. V dropped 5 bases and J dropped 1; count of bases not matched to a gene: 13. The CDR3 nucleotides are TGTGCCAGCAGTGACGTTAGACGACAGGGTTGGAACACTGAAGCTTTCTTT. Translating it yields CASSDVRRQGWNTEAFF.

This clone was observed once. This chain joins TRBV5-1 and TRBJ1-6, with D perhaps TRBD1 (6 bases). CDR3 size: 15 residues. V dropped 4 bases and J dropped 10 bases, with 18 bases sitting between them. Per germline, CDR1 SGHRS and CDR2 YFSETQ. Here the CDR3 DNA reads TGCGCCAGCAGCCAAGCCCTCGAGGGGGGCTCACCCCTCCACTTT. Its translation: CASSQALEGGSPLHF.

The rearrangement links TRBV4-2 to TRBJ1-4; unclear D gene. Germline CDR1 is LGHNA and CDR2 is YNFKEQ. The V and J ends lost 0 bases and 7 bases respectively, with 6 bases between them. The CDR3 contains 13 residues. The CDR3 nucleotides are TGTGCCAGCAGCCAAGATCCGAGTGAAAAACTGTTTTTT. Its translation is CASSQDPSEKLFF.

This rearrangement joins TRBV11-2 to TRBJ1-5; weak D call: TRBD1 (6 bases). V was trimmed by 1 base and J by 5 bases, leaving 9 bases between them. Germline CDR1 and CDR2: SGHAT and FQNNGV. The CDR3 has 14 amino acids. As DNA, the CDR3 is TGTGCCAGCAGCTTAGCAGGGGCCCATCAGCCCCAGCATTTT. Translation gives CASSLAGAHQPQHF.

J is TRBJ1-1 and V is TRBV9, with 7 bases fitting TRBD1. The CDR3 is 15 residues long. The V gene's germline CDR1 is SGDLS and CDR2 YYNGEE. Losses at the gene ends were 2 bases for V and 0 bases for J; bases not matched to a gene: 4. The CDR3 DNA reads TGTGCCAGCAGCGTTTTCGACAGGGTGAACACTGAAGCTTTCTTT. It translates to CASSVFDRVNTEAFF.